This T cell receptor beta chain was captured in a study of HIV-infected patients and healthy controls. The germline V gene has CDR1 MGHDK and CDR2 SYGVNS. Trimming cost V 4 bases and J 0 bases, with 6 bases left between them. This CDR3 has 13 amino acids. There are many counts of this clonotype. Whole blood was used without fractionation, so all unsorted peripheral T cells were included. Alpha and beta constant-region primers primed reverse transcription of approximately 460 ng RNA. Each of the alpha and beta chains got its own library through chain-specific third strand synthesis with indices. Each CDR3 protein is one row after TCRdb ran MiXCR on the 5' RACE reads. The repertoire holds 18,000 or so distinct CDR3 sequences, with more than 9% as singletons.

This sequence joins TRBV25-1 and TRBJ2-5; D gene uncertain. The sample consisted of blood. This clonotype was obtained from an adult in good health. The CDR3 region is CASSAPNQETQYF. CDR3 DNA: TGTGCCAGCAGTGCCCCAAACCAAGAGACCCAGTACTTC.